These T cell receptor beta chains were read from a single sample in a study of T cell repertoires and HLA-DP antigens. Their recognized antigens are unknown. TCRdb's copy holds only in-frame clones and misses some; the assay was immunoSEQ multiplex PCR. This sample yields over 100,000 clones, of which around 93% are seen a single time; about 0.27% belongs to the top ten. Sequenced sample: CD4+ T cells from PBMCs. These receptors all come from a woman aged 18-29 years in good health and CMV-seronegative. Each CDR3 is given with its conserved first and last residue. Fields, in order: clone size, J gene, D gene, V gene, CDR3 protein, CDR3 DNA. The D gene is left open where the match is weak. The listing skips clone size in some rows; elsewhere it reads once, few, many or a size class.

>.|TRBJ1-3|.|TRBV7-8
CASSHRGRDWDTIYF
TGTGCCAGCAGCCACCGGGGGAGGGACTGGGACACCATATATTTT
>.|TRBJ1-3|.|TRBV30
CAWKDYTSGNTIYF
TGTGCCTGGAAGGACTACACCTCTGGAAACACCATATATTTT
>.|TRBJ1-5|.|TRBV6-1
CASRTGTGSQPQHF
TGTGCCAGCAGGACCGGGACGGGAAGTCAGCCCCAGCATTTT
>once|TRBJ2-2|.|TRBV7-3
CASRDDTGELFF
TGTGCCAGCAGAGATGACACCGGGGAGCTGTTTTTT
>.|TRBJ2-5|TRBD1|TRBV9
CASSARDRLQETQYF
TGTGCCAGCAGCGCGAGGGACAGACTCCAAGAGACCCAGTACTTC
>.|TRBJ2-1|TRBD2|TRBV7-8
CASSPGLAESSYNEQFF
TGTGCCAGCAGCCCAGGACTAGCGGAGTCCTCCTACAATGAGCAGTTCTTC
>.|TRBJ1-4|.|TRBV10-3
CAISESITTTNEKLFF
TGTGCCATCAGTGAGTCGATCACAACAACTAATGAAAAACTGTTTTTT
>.|TRBJ2-5|.|TRBV2
CASLRGYQETQYF
TGTGCCAGCCTGAGGGGGTACCAAGAGACCCAGTACTTC
>.|TRBJ1-2|.|TRBV28
CASSLGNFGYGYTF
TGTGCCAGCAGTTTGGGTAATTTTGGGTATGGCTACACCTTC
>.|TRBJ2-5|.|TRBV4-1
CASSQAPLETQYF
TGCGCCAGCAGCCAAGCCCCTCTAGAGACCCAGTACTTC
>.|TRBJ2-7|TRBD2|TRBV7-8
CASSSRLAGADEQYF
TGTGCCAGCAGCTCTCGACTAGCGGGAGCGGACGAGCAGTACTTC
>.|TRBJ2-7|TRBD2|TRBV4-1
CASSAGLAGTYEQYF
TGCGCCAGCAGCGCGGGACTAGCGGGAACCTACGAGCAGTACTTC
>.|TRBJ1-1|.|TRBV4-3
CASSQAARVGGTEAFF
TGCGCCAGCAGCCAAGCGGCTAGGGTAGGGGGGACTGAAGCTTTCTTT
>.|TRBJ1-4|TRBD1|TRBV5-5
CATRQSPGQSNEKLFF
TGTGCCACCCGCCAAAGTCCGGGACAGTCTAATGAAAAACTGTTTTTT
>.|TRBJ1-6|TRBD1|TRBV10-3
CATRQGNSPLHF
TGTGCCACTCGACAGGGTAATTCACCCCTCCACTTT
>.|TRBJ2-5|.|TRBV29-1
CSVENPGGETQYF
TGCAGCGTTGAGAATCCAGGGGGGGAGACCCAGTACTTC
>.|TRBJ2-4|TRBD2|TRBV28
CASTALGLAGTKNIQYF
TGTGCCAGCACTGCCTTGGGACTAGCGGGAACCAAAAACATTCAGTACTTC
>.|TRBJ2-2|.|TRBV11-2
CASSFMGLGGELFF
TGTGCCAGCAGCTTTATGGGATTGGGCGGGGAGCTGTTTTTT
>few|TRBJ2-1|TRBD1|TRBV19
CASSPAGTGGYNEQFF
TGTGCCAGTAGCCCGGCCGGGACAGGGGGGTACAATGAGCAGTTCTTC
>.|TRBJ2-3|.|TRBV2
CASGSSESFTDTQYF
TGTGCCAGCGGGTCTAGCGAGAGCTTCACAGATACGCAGTATTTT
>.|TRBJ1-4|.|TRBV30
CAWSSRNNEKLFF
TGTGCCTGGAGTTCTAGAAACAATGAAAAACTGTTTTTT
>.|TRBJ2-1|TRBD1|TRBV20-1
CSAGQGVVQFF
TGCAGTGCTGGACAGGGGGTCGTGCAGTTCTTC
>.|TRBJ1-5|.|TRBV6-6
CASTLMWEWDQPQHF
TGTGCCAGCACCTTGATGTGGGAATGGGATCAGCCCCAGCATTTT
>.|TRBJ2-3|TRBD1|TRBV9
CASSRDRGNTQYF
TGTGCCAGCAGCCGGGACAGGGGGAATACGCAGTATTTT
>.|TRBJ2-3|TRBD2|TRBV30
CAWSVIAGADTQYF
TGTGCCTGGAGTGTAATAGCGGGCGCAGATACGCAGTATTTT
>.|TRBJ2-5|.|TRBV9
CASSPHIPPRFQYF
TGTGCCAGCAGCCCCCATATCCCTCCGCGGTTCCAGTACTTC
>.|TRBJ1-4|.|TRBV5-1
CASSSGQVNEKLFF
TGCGCCAGCAGCTCGGGACAAGTTAATGAAAAACTGTTTTTT
>.|TRBJ2-3|TRBD2|TRBV10-1
CASSPGTSGSADTQYF
TGCGCCAGCAGTCCAGGGACTAGCGGGAGCGCAGATACGCAGTATTTT